This T cell receptor beta chain was recovered during a study of T cells in Graves' hyperthyroidism and ophthalmopathy. Amplified TCR beta CDR3 regions came from RNA transcripts. A set of HTBI primers served as the primers for a first-round RT-PCR of the TCR CDR3. TCRdb used MiXCR to reprocess the multiplex PCR reads, holding one entry per CDR3 protein. Of a few hundred thousand distinct CDR3 sequences listed, 46% were seen once; the top ten hold roughly 7.7%. This CDR3 is 13 amino acids long. Germline V gene lookup returns CDR1 SGHAT and CDR2 FQNNGV. Trimming shortened V by 7 bases and J by 3 bases, and 13 bases separated the two germline ends. Diagnosing involved the use of clinical symptoms, serum thyroxine and TRAb, thyroid ultrasound and orbital computed tomography.

The sequence was obtained from a woman aged 18-30 years with Graves' hyperthyroidism. The chain joins TRBV11-2 to TRBJ2-7, with a tentative D call TRBD1 (5 bases). The sample consisted of peripheral blood or thyroid tissue (not recorded which). The DNA for the CDR3 is TGTGCCAGCAACTCGTGGGGCGACTACGAGCAGTACTTC. This encodes CASNSWGDYEQYF.